This record looks at one T cell receptor beta chain sequence and its context. The antigen is not known. Single viable CD3+CD4+CD8-CD45RO+ cells were sorted as the memory CD4+ T cells. This entry belongs to a study of memory CD4+ T cells and cytomegalovirus serostatus. The protocol was immunoSEQ multiplex PCR, while the TCRdb copy is restricted to in-frame clones and leaves out a portion. The table shows more than 50,000 clones, with just under 80% occurring only once. General study points: The CMV-associated TCR signature appears largely within the CD4+ memory repertoire.

The CDR3 has 14 amino acids. V gave up 4 bases and J gave up 2 bases, with 11 bases separating them. Germline-derived CDR1 and CDR2 are ENHRY and SYGVKD. This sequence was found in an adult in good health and CMV-seronegative. The source material was memory CD4+ T cells from blood. V usage is TRBV10-3 and J usage is TRBJ1-1, with a possible D match to TRBD1 (6 bases). The DNA of the CDR3 is TGTGCCATCAGTGTGGGGGCGCGAAACACTGAAGCTTTCTTT. This sequence encodes CAISVGARNTEAFF.